Following are 19 T cell receptor beta chains from one sample sequenced in a study of shared clonotypes between healthy human individuals. This table comes from immunoSEQ multiplex PCR, and its TCRdb copy is limited to in-frame clones, with some not included. The table has just over 2,000,000 clones, approximately 95% seen once; the top ten hold 0.1% to 0.15%. The source material was naive CD4+ T cells sorted from blood. This sample's subset: CD45RA+ positively selected. These receptors were taken from a man aged 18 to 29 in good health.

Concerning this clone: Other DNA sequences in the same sample also yield this CDR3. In nucleotides, the CDR3 is TGTGCCAGCAGTGATAGGGTCTCTGGAAACACCATATATTTT. This translates into CASSDRVSGNTIYF. The V and J genes are TRBV25-1 and TRBJ1-3, with D uncertain. V was trimmed by 3 bases and J by 0 bases, leaving 6 bases between them. The germline V gene encodes CDR1 MGHDK and CDR2 SYGVNS. CDR3 length: 14 residues. The whole variable domain, filled in from reference TRBV25-1 and TRBJ1-3, reads EADIYQTPRYLVIGTGKKITLECSQTMGHDKMYWYQQDPGMELHLIHYSYGVNSTEKGDLSSESTVSRIRTEHFPLTLESARPSHTSQYLCASSDRVSGNTIYFGEGSWLTVV.

This chain connects TRBV10-3 to TRBJ2-1; 12 positions match TRBD2. V lost 3 bases to trimming and J lost 8 bases; unmatched junction nucleotides: 8. The germline CDR1 and CDR2 sequences are ENHRY and SYGVKD. The CDR3 runs to 16 residues. The CDR3 nucleotides are TGTGCCATCAGTGAACGACTAGCGGGAGAAGGGGATGAGCAGTTCTTC. Translated, it gives CAISERLAGEGDEQFF.

The chain links TRBV6-1 to TRBJ1-1; D uncertain. Trimming stripped 2 bases from V and 1 base from J, with 8 bases between. Germline V lookup: CDR1 MNHNS, CDR2 SASEGT. CDR3 length: 14 amino acids. Here the CDR3 DNA reads TGTGCCAGCAGTGAATTATGGAAGAACACTGAAGCTTTCTTT. Translation: CASSELWKNTEAFF.

The rearrangement uses TRBV10-3 and TRBJ2-7; 9 bases align to TRBD1. Germline lookup yields CDR1 ENHRY and CDR2 SYGVKD. V was pared by 6 bases and J by 1 base, with 7 bases of the junction left unmatched. This CDR3 contains 15 residues. The CDR3 coding sequence is TGTGCCATCAGAGACCCGGGACAGGGTTCCTACGAGCAGTACTTC. Its protein is CAIRDPGQGSYEQYF.

This sequence joins TRBV19 and TRBJ2-7; tentative D call: TRBD1 (6 bases). V lost 5 bases, J lost 2 bases, and 10 bases lay in between. Germline CDR1 is LNHDA and CDR2 is SQIVND (reference sequence). The CDR3 is made up of 13 amino acids. The CDR3 protein is CASSLGHTYEQYF. The CDR3 DNA is TGTGCCAGTAGTCTGGGACACACCTACGAGCAGTACTTC.

The chain's CDR3 is CASSGEQRTQYF. The CDR3 bases are TGTGCCAGCAGCGGCGAGCAAAGGACCCAGTACTTC. The V gene is TRBV5-6, the J gene TRBJ2-5; no clear D gene. The germline V and J ends were trimmed by 4 bases and 7 bases, with 11 bases remaining between them. The CDR3 contains 12 residues. Germline V CDR1 and CDR2: SGHDT, YYEEEE.

This clone appeared a single time. V is TRBV4-1 and J is TRBJ1-5; D remains unclear. The ends were cut back, 1 base at V and 9 bases at J, with 19 bases in the middle. The CDR3 spans 16 residues. Germline V gene sequence: CDR1 MGHRA, CDR2 YSYEKL. This CDR3 is CASSQAEANPDRPQHF. Written as DNA, the CDR3 is TGCGCCAGCAGCCAAGCCGAGGCTAACCCTGATCGGCCCCAGCATTTT.

This chain uses TRBV28 with TRBJ2-7, with no clear D. Per the germline V gene, CDR1 is MDHEN and CDR2 is SYDVKM. Trimming removed 5 bases from V and 3 bases from J, with 14 bases in between. The CDR3 totals 14 residues. The CDR3 nucleotides are TGTGCCAGCAGTACCCCCCTCTTGCTCTACGAGCAGTACTTC. It yields the protein CASSTPLLLYEQYF.

The chain couples TRBV5-5 to TRBJ2-7, with 7 bases matching TRBD1. The V gene end was trimmed by 4 bases and the J gene end by 3 bases; junction bases not matched to a gene: 10. CDR1 is SGHKS, CDR2 YYEKEE, per germline (reference sequence). The CDR3 is made up of 15 amino acids. CDR3 nucleotides: TGTGCCAGCAGCGCAACAGGGGAAGATGACTACGAGCAGTACTTC. It yields the protein CASSATGEDDYEQYF.

The chain carries TRBV18 and TRBJ2-6; no reliable D call. Deletions cut 6 bases from V and 0 bases from J, with 9 bases between. This CDR3 has 15 amino acids. CDR1 is KGHSH, CDR2 LQKENI, per germline. The CDR3 loop reads CASSLEPSGANVLTF. The DNA for the CDR3 is TGTGCCAGCTCGCTTGAACCCTCTGGGGCCAACGTCCTGACTTTC.

This sequence joins TRBV7-2 and TRBJ1-1; D is possibly TRBD1 (5 bases). The germline V and J ends were trimmed by 2 bases and 3 bases, with 13 bases remaining between them. The CDR3 loop spans 15 amino acids. Germline V gene sequence: CDR1 SGHTA, CDR2 FQGNSA. CDR3 in DNA: TGTGCCAGCAGCTTATTGGTCGGCAGGGACACTGAAGCTTTCTTT. Its protein is CASSLLVGRDTEAFF.

The CDR3 coding sequence is TGTGCCATCAGTGTGGCTAGCGGGACCGCTAGCACAGATACGCAGTATTTT. Its protein is CAISVASGTASTDTQYF. The V call is TRBV10-3, the J call TRBJ2-3; TRBD2 agrees at 9 bases. With V trimmed by 4 bases and J by 0 bases, 8 bases remained unmatched. The germline V gene has CDR1 ENHRY and CDR2 SYGVKD. The CDR3 spans 17 residues.

The chain is built from TRBV9 and TRBJ2-5; 14 bases match TRBD2. Per the germline V gene, CDR1 is SGDLS and CDR2 is YYNGEE. This CDR3 region has 16 residues. The V and J ends lost 3 bases and 5 bases, in that order; junction bases with no gene match: 6. CDR3: CASSDGTSGSWETQYF. CDR3 nucleotide sequence: TGTGCCAGCAGCGACGGGACTAGCGGGAGCTGGGAGACCCAGTACTTC.

The rearrangement joins TRBV27 to TRBJ1-1; D uncertain. CDR3 length equals 13 residues. Trimming removed 1 base at V and 3 bases at J, with 6 bases between. Germline-derived CDR1 and CDR2 are MNHEY and SMNVEV (reference sequence). CDR3: CASSLWRYTEAFF. The CDR3 DNA is TGTGCCAGCAGTTTATGGCGTTACACTGAAGCTTTCTTT.

The gene calls are TRBV11-2 and TRBJ2-5; the D is unclear. This CDR3 has 15 amino acids. Germline V gene lookup returns CDR1 SGHAT and CDR2 FQNNGV. Trimming cost V 5 bases and J 4 bases, with 17 bases left between them. The DNA of the CDR3 is TGTGCCAGCAGCCGAAGTCCCCTTTTGGGAGAGACCCAGTACTTC. It codes for CASSRSPLLGETQYF.

This clone was detected only once. The CDR3 sequence: CASSTPTPYNEQFF. The DNA for the CDR3 is TGTGCCAGTAGTACCCCGACTCCCTACAATGAGCAGTTCTTC. The V call is TRBV19, the J call TRBJ2-1; D is uncertain. CDR1 is LNHDA, CDR2 SQIVND, per germline (reference sequence). The V end lost 4 bases, the J end lost 2 bases, and 9 bases lay between the germline ends. The CDR3 is 14 residues long.

J is TRBJ2-1 and V is TRBV7-6; 8 positions match TRBD2. This CDR3 contains 15 residues. After removal of 2 bases from V and 5 bases from J, the junction contained 5 bases not matched to a gene. Germline V gene lookup returns CDR1 SGHVS and CDR2 FNYEAQ. This CDR3 reads CASSLKLAANNEQFF. The CDR3 bases are TGTGCCAGCAGCTTAAAACTAGCGGCCAACAATGAGCAGTTCTTC.

In the case of this clone: The sample carries other DNA sequences with the same CDR3. The J gene is TRBJ2-7, the V gene TRBV5-1, with D perhaps matching TRBD1 (5 bases). V was shortened by 1 base and J by 4 bases, with 12 bases between the two germline ends. CDR3 length: 14 residues. The germline CDR1 and CDR2 sequences are SGHRS and YFSETQ. The CDR3 sequence: CASSLRDSSYEQYF. In DNA, the CDR3 is TGCGCCAGCAGCTTGAGAGACAGTTCGTACGAGCAGTACTTC.

CDR3 nucleotides: TGTGCCATCGGAGCTGCACCTCGAACTGGAAAATTACCTGGGGCCAACGTCCTGACTTTC. Amino acid sequence: CAIGAAPRTGKLPGANVLTF. The rearrangement uses TRBV10-3 and TRBJ2-6; no clear D gene. Per germline, CDR1 ENHRY and CDR2 SYGVKD. The V end lost 8 bases, the J end lost 2 bases, and 28 bases lay between the germline ends. This CDR3 contains 20 residues.